This T cell receptor beta chain was recorded in a study of T cell repertoires in cytomegalovirus infection. Overall study context: It can be stated that public TCR beta signatures indicated CMV infection as well as a matching HLA type.

With respect to this clonotype: Its antigen remains unknown.

V trimming: 8 bases; J trimming: 2 bases; junction bases outside the gene matches: 8. The CDR3 has 14 residues. TCRdb re-called the reads through MiXCR, storing one row per CDR3 protein. The table includes some 57,000 distinct CDR3 sequences, roughly a third detected once. Study findings and constraints: HLA-C-restricted CMV-specific TCR beta clonotypes prevailed in the ex vivo response.

This receptor was obtained from a human donor in good health (CMV status not recorded). Some clones in this sample may be carry-over from other donors' samples. What was sequenced was PBMCs, sequenced either directly or after in vitro stimulation (not recorded which). The chain joins TRBV5-3 to TRBJ2-3, with TRBD2 matching over 7 bases. TRBV5-3 is an ORF, with its function uncertain. The CDR3 DNA is TGTGCCAGCAGCACCCTAGCGGCCACAGATACGCAGTATTTT. Its translation: CASSTLAATDTQYF.